A selection of T cell receptor beta chains follows, all from one sample in a study of Ad26.COV2.S vaccination and SARS-CoV-2 variants. The table came from immunoSEQ multiplex PCR; TCRdb's copy has only in-frame clones and leaves some out. The repertoire holds around 300,000 clones, about 89% seen once, with just under 5% in the top ten. Material: peripheral blood, obtained in a trial of Ad26.COV2.S vaccine versus placebo. These receptors came from a person aged 18-60 years who received the Ad26.COV2.S COVID-19 vaccine or a placebo. Each CDR3 is given with its conserved first and last residue. A D gene is named only where the DNA matches it firmly. Clone size is stated in some rows and not others, as once, few, many or a class when expanded.

d_gene | j_gene | abundance | v_gene | CDR3nt | CDR3aa
- | TRBJ2-7 | - | TRBV18 | TGTGCCAGCTCACCAACGGGCTACGAGCAGTACTTC | CASSPTGYEQYF
TRBD1 | TRBJ1-1 | - | TRBV7-2 | TGTGCCAGCAGCCCCTCAGGGGGAGACACTGAAGCTTTCTTT | CASSPSGGDTEAFF
- | TRBJ1-2 | few | TRBV6-5 | TGTGCCAGCAGACCAGGGGACTACTATGGCTACACCTTC | CASRPGDYYGYTF
TRBD2 | TRBJ2-2 | - | TRBV2 | TGTGCCAGCCGACCCGGGACTAGCGAGGCCGGGGAGCTGTTTTTT | CASRPGTSEAGELFF
- | TRBJ2-1 | - | TRBV29-1 | TGCAGCGTTGATTCCCGGATAGACCGAAGGCCTTACAATGAGCAGTTCTTC | CSVDSRIDRRPYNEQFF
- | TRBJ2-3 | - | TRBV6-4 | TGTGCCAGCAGTAACCTCCCGGGGCCTACAGATACGCAGTATTTT | CASSNLPGPTDTQYF
TRBD2 | TRBJ2-1 | - | TRBV11-2 | TGTGCCAGCAGCCAGGGACTAGCGGGAGCGGTTGAGCAGTTCTTC | CASSQGLAGAVEQFF
- | TRBJ1-1 | - | TRBV13 | TGTGCCAGCAGCTCACTTACATCCAGTGAAGCTTTCTTT | CASSSLTSSEAFF
TRBD1 | TRBJ2-7 | - | TRBV25-1 | TGTGCCAGCAGTGAACCCGGGACAGGGGCCTACGAGCAGTACTTC | CASSEPGTGAYEQYF
- | TRBJ2-3 | - | TRBV12-3/TRBV12-4 | TGTGCCAGCAGCCCGGCTGGGGATACGCAGTATTTT | CASSPAGDTQYF
- | TRBJ2-2 | - | TRBV19 | TGTGCCAGTAGTCGCCTATTAGGCACCGGGGAGCTGTTTTTT | CASSRLLGTGELFF
TRBD2 | TRBJ2-7 | - | TRBV3-1/TRBV3-2 | TGTGCCAGCAGCCGGTACAGCGGGGAACCCTACGAGCAGTACTTC | CASSRYSGEPYEQYF
- | TRBJ1-1 | - | TRBV2 | TGTGCCAGCAGTGAGGGAGGCCTTGGGGCTTTCTTT | CASSEGGLGAFF
- | TRBJ1-1 | - | TRBV7-9 | TGTGCCAGCAACATTGGGAACACTGAAGCTTTCTTT | CASNIGNTEAFF
- | TRBJ1-1 | - | TRBV29-1 | TGCAGCGGGTACCGTCTATTATCGAACACTGAAGCTTTCTTT | CSGYRLLSNTEAFF
- | TRBJ1-1 | - | TRBV5-8 | TGTGCCACCCAGGCGGAGATGAACACTGAAGCTTTCTTT | CATQAEMNTEAFF
- | TRBJ2-7 | - | TRBV20-1 | TGCAGTGCTAGTGGGGGGAATTCTAACGAGCAGTACTTC | CSASGGNSNEQYF
TRBD2 | TRBJ2-7 | - | TRBV5-1 | TGCGCCAGCAGCTTTAATAGCGGGGGGGTCTCCGAGCAGTACTTC | CASSFNSGGVSEQYF
TRBD1 | TRBJ1-2 | - | TRBV7-2 | TGTGCCAGCAGCAGGCGACAGGGCCAGCGTGGCTATGGCTACACCTTC | CASSRRQGQRGYGYTF
- | TRBJ1-1 | few | TRBV7-9 | TGTGCCAGCAGCCGAGACAGGTCTGAAGCTTTCTTT | CASSRDRSEAFF
TRBD1 | TRBJ1-4 | - | TRBV4-1 | TGCGCCAGCAGCGAAGATGGGACAGGGGGAACAACTAATGAAAAACTGTTTTTT | CASSEDGTGGTTNEKLFF
- | TRBJ1-6 | - | TRBV4-3 | TGCGCCAGCAGCCAAGATATCCAGGACAGTTTTACGGTCTATAATTCACCCCTCCACTTT | CASSQDIQDSFTVYNSPLHF
TRBD1 | TRBJ2-5 | - | TRBV5-4 | TGTGCCAGCAGCAGCCGGGACAGGGGCCAAGAGACCCAGTACTTC | CASSSRDRGQETQYF
- | TRBJ2-2 | - | TRBV19 | TGTGCCAGTAGATCGAGGACTACTATTGCGAACACCGGGGAGCTGTTTTTT | CASRSRTTIANTGELFF
TRBD2 | TRBJ2-1 | - | TRBV28 | TGTGCCAGCAGTCTATTCGGGAGGGGACTAGCGGGAGTAGAGAACAATGAGCAGTTCTTC | CASSLFGRGLAGVENNEQFF
- | TRBJ2-1 | - | TRBV19 | TGTGCCAGTAGTATCGTTCGGGGTGTCTACAATGAGCAGTTCTTC | CASSIVRGVYNEQFF
TRBD1 | TRBJ1-1 | - | TRBV29-1 | TGCAGCGTTGAAGATCTCGGGACAGCGGTAGCTTTCTTT | CSVEDLGTAVAFF
TRBD2 | TRBJ2-3 | - | TRBV7-6 | TGTGCCAGCAGCTTAAGGACTAGCGGGGGGGACACAGATACGCAGTATTTT | CASSLRTSGGDTDTQYF
- | TRBJ2-2 | - | TRBV7-3 | TGTGCCAGCAGGGACAGTTGGACCGGGGGCGGGGAGCTGTTTTTT | CASRDSWTGGGELFF
- | TRBJ1-2 | - | TRBV27 | TGTGCCAGCAGTTTACTAGGGGCGCAAGGCTACACCTTC | CASSLLGAQGYTF
- | TRBJ1-6 | - | TRBV30 | TGTGCCTGGAGTCCGGACGCTTCACCCCTCCACTTT | CAWSPDASPLHF
- | TRBJ2-1 | - | TRBV24-1 | TGTGCCACCAGTGATGGGGGCGGGAATGAGCAGTTCTTC | CATSDGGGNEQFF
TRBD1 | TRBJ2-3 | - | TRBV11-2 | TGTGCCAGCAGCACTACAGGGGTTAGCACAGATACGCAGTATTTT | CASSTTGVSTDTQYF
TRBD1 | TRBJ2-3 | once | TRBV10-1 | TGCGCCAGGGGGACAGAGTCTCCTAGCACAGATACGCAGTATTTT | CARGTESPSTDTQYF
- | TRBJ2-1 | - | TRBV7-9 | TGTGCCAGCAGCTCGAAGGACCGGATCTACAATGAGCAGTTCTTC | CASSSKDRIYNEQFF
- | TRBJ1-6 | - | TRBV28 | TGTGCCAGCAGTTTGCGGCAGGCGGCTTCACCCCTCCACTTT | CASSLRQAASPLHF
- | TRBJ1-1 | few | TRBV12-3/TRBV12-4 | TGTGCCAGCAGTTTAAGGCTTGAAGCTTTCTTT | CASSLRLEAFF
TRBD1 | TRBJ1-6 | - | TRBV5-4 | TGTGCCAGCAGCTCGGACCGGGACAGGAGTTCACCCCTCCACTTT | CASSSDRDRSSPLHF
- | TRBJ2-1 | - | TRBV10-1 | TGCGCCAGCAGTGACCAGAAAACCTACAATGAGCAGTTCTTC | CASSDQKTYNEQFF
TRBD2 | TRBJ2-3 | - | TRBV19 | TGTGCCAGTTCCCAGGAACCCGGGGGGGATACGCAGTATTTT | CASSQEPGGDTQYF
- | TRBJ2-2 | - | TRBV28 | TGTGCCAGCAGTTTCCTCAGCTGGGCAGGGATGGACACCGGGGAGCTGTTTTTT | CASSFLSWAGMDTGELFF
TRBD1 | TRBJ1-2 | few | TRBV4-1 | TGCGCCAGCAGCCTAAGGGACAGGGGGCCCTCCAACTATGGCTACACCTTC | CASSLRDRGPSNYGYTF
- | TRBJ1-2 | - | TRBV28 | TGTGCCAGCAGTCCCCCAAGGGACACTCATGGCTACACCTTC | CASSPPRDTHGYTF
- | TRBJ2-2 | few | TRBV7-8 | TGTGCCAGCAGCTTAGTGGTGAACACCGGGGAGCTGTTTTTT | CASSLVVNTGELFF
- | TRBJ2-1 | - | TRBV3-1/TRBV3-2 | TGTGCCAGCAGCCAAGATCTTACGCCCTACAATGAGCAGTTCTTC | CASSQDLTPYNEQFF
- | TRBJ2-2 | - | TRBV7-3 | TGTGCCAGCAGCTCGACATACACCGGGGAGCTGTTTTTT | CASSSTYTGELFF
- | TRBJ1-3 | - | TRBV20-1 | TGCAGTGCTAGTTTGGGCTCTGGAAACACCATATATTTT | CSASLGSGNTIYF
TRBD2 | TRBJ2-3 | - | TRBV5-6 | TGTGCCAGCAGCTGGAGCGGGACTAGCACAGATACGCAGTATTTT | CASSWSGTSTDTQYF
- | TRBJ2-7 | once | TRBV3-1/TRBV3-2 | TGTGCCAGCAGCCAGTTGGGTCACTCCTACGAGCAGTACTTC | CASSQLGHSYEQYF
- | TRBJ2-5 | - | TRBV19 | TGTGCCAGTAGTGGGGGACGGCAAGAGACCCAGTACTTC | CASSGGRQETQYF
TRBD1 | TRBJ2-1 | once | TRBV14 | TGTGCCAGCAACCGGGACAGGGGCGAGAATGAGCAGTTCTTC | CASNRDRGENEQFF